Described below is a single TCR beta chain sequence and its context. The antigen remains undetermined. The sample belongs to a study of response to subunit inactivated influenza vaccine. Study observations and caveats: New T cells are recruited in small numbers by each seasonal influenza vaccination, according to the authors' suggestion.

Germline CDR1 is DFQATT and CDR2 is SNEGSKA (reference sequence). Trimming cost V 8 bases and J 4 bases, with 8 bases left between them. The CDR3 has 10 amino acids. A single record per CDR3 protein comes from TCRdb applying MiXCR to the RT-PCR reads. The sample has 860,000 or so distinct CDR3 sequences, 21% seen once; the top ten hold 9.5% to 13%. The sequence came from a man aged 45-65 years who received an inactivated influenza vaccine. The chain couples TRBV20-1 to TRBJ2-5; no reliable D call. The sequences come from PBMCs from blood, collected 5 days after vaccination. CDR3 DNA sequence: TGCAGTACAGAAAGAGAGACCCAGTACTTC. It encodes CSTERETQYF.